A selection of T cell receptor beta chains follows, all from one sample in a study of blood T cell repertoires in COVID-19. The table came from immunoSEQ multiplex PCR; TCRdb's copy has only in-frame clones and leaves some out. The sample contains more than 200,000 clones, roughly four fifths of which appear only once. Sample: PBMCs or T cells enriched from blood (not recorded which). These receptors were collected from a man aged 60 to 75 who had recovered from COVID-19. Both conserved end residues are part of each CDR3. The D gene is left open where the match is weak.

DNA: TGTGCCAGCAGCCAGGGGAGTTCCCGGACTGAAGCTTTCTTT
CDR3: CASSQGSSRTEAFF
V: TRBV3-1/TRBV3-2
D: .
J: TRBJ1-1

DNA: TGTGCCAGCAGTGTTCAGGGGTACTCCTACGAGCAGTACTTC
CDR3: CASSVQGYSYEQYF
V: TRBV2
D: .
J: TRBJ2-7

DNA: TGCGCCAGCAGCCCCGGACTAGCGGGGGGGAGTGAGACCCAGTACTTC
CDR3: CASSPGLAGGSETQYF
V: TRBV5-1
D: TRBD2
J: TRBJ2-5

DNA: TGTGCCAGCAGCGGATATAACAGGGGGCTTTACGAGCAGTACTTC
CDR3: CASSGYNRGLYEQYF
V: TRBV5-6
D: TRBD1
J: TRBJ2-7

DNA: TGCGCCAGCAGTCGAGGGTATTCACCCCTCCACTTT
CDR3: CASSRGYSPLHF
V: TRBV23-1
D: .
J: TRBJ1-6

DNA: TGTGCCAGCAGCTTAGGGAGCTCCTACAATGAGCAGTTCTTC
CDR3: CASSLGSSYNEQFF
V: TRBV7-8
D: .
J: TRBJ2-1

DNA: TGTGCCAGCAGCTTAGGAGGGACTTATAGCGCTGAAGCTTTCTTT
CDR3: CASSLGGTYSAEAFF
V: TRBV7-9
D: .
J: TRBJ1-1

DNA: TGTGCCAGCAGCTTAGATCAGGGGAGGAACACTGAAGCTTTCTTT
CDR3: CASSLDQGRNTEAFF
V: TRBV11-2
D: .
J: TRBJ1-1

DNA: TGTGCCAGCAGTGAAGGGTCGGCGACGGGGTTCTTC
CDR3: CASSEGSATGFF
V: TRBV6-1
D: .
J: TRBJ2-1

DNA: TGTGCCAGCTCACCAGTCAGTACAGGGACCAATTCACCCCTCCACTTT
CDR3: CASSPVSTGTNSPLHF
V: TRBV18
D: .
J: TRBJ1-6

DNA: TGTGCCAGCAGCGTAGTGTCCCTCTTCACCGGGGAGCTGTTTTTT
CDR3: CASSVVSLFTGELFF
V: TRBV9
D: .
J: TRBJ2-2

DNA: TGCGCCAGCAGCCAAGATGGTAGGACAGGGGGCGCTCGGTATGGCTACACCTTC
CDR3: CASSQDGRTGGARYGYTF
V: TRBV4-3
D: TRBD1
J: TRBJ1-2

DNA: TGTGCCAGCAGCTTTGGGACAGCCACTGAAGCTTTCTTT
CDR3: CASSFGTATEAFF
V: TRBV11-2
D: TRBD1
J: TRBJ1-1